The 13 T cell receptor beta chains presented below share a single source sample, sequenced in a study of shared clonotypes between healthy human individuals. Using immunoSEQ multiplex PCR, the repertoire was profiled, and TCRdb retains in-frame clones only, with some absent. The sample contains 560,000 or so clones, 96% of which appear only once. Naive-designated CD8 cells lacked CD45RO, were positively enriched for CCR7, and omitted terminally differentiated effector memory CD45RA+ cells. The sequenced sample consisted of naive CD8+ T cells sorted from blood. These receptors all stem from a woman between 25 and 40 years old in good health.

The chain recombines TRBV27 with TRBJ2-4; D not certain. The germline gives CDR1 MNHEY, CDR2 SMNVEV (reference sequence). The CDR3 is 14 amino acids. Trimming pared 2 bases from V and 4 bases from J, leaving 9 bases between. CDR3 DNA sequence: TGTGCCAGCAGTTTAGGACCCACGAAAAACATTCAGTACTTC. It encodes CASSLGPTKNIQYF.

This chain uses TRBV6-8 with TRBJ2-6, with 8 bases that match TRBD1. V lost 2 bases and J lost 2; bases outside the gene matches: 11. Germline loops: CDR1 MNHGY, CDR2 SAAAGT. The CDR3 spans 19 residues. The CDR3 nucleotides are TGTGCCAGCAGTTACCTCCGGCGGGACAGGAGGACTGGGGCCAACGTCCTGACTTTC. It yields the protein CASSYLRRDRRTGANVLTF.

CDR3 in DNA: TGCGCCAGCAGCCAGGGAGGGACAGCCGAGCAGTACTTC. This translates into CASSQGGTAEQYF. This chain links TRBV4-1 with TRBJ2-7; D may correspond to TRBD1 or TRBD2 (7 bases each). Trimming left V 3 bases short and J 6 bases short, with 12 bases between. The CDR3 sequence is 13 residues long. Germline CDR1 reads MGHRA; CDR2 reads YSYEKL.

The chain joins TRBV28 to TRBJ2-2; a possible D gene is TRBD2 (6 bases). From germline, CDR1 is MDHEN and CDR2 SYDVKM. CDR3 length: 14 residues. V dropped 5 bases and J dropped 6 bases, with 13 bases sitting between them. CDR3 nucleotide sequence: TGTGCCAGCAGTGTCTGGCCGGGAGCCGGGGAGCTGTTTTTT. This encodes CASSVWPGAGELFF. Combining the CDR3 with reference TRBV28 and TRBJ2-2 gives the whole variable domain DVKVTQSSRYLVKRTGEKVFLECVQDMDHENMFWYRQDPGLGLRLIYFSYDVKMKEKGDIPEGYSVSREKKERFSLILESASTNQTSMYLCASSVWPGAGELFFGEGSRLTVL.

J is TRBJ1-2 and V is TRBV27; D remains unclear. The CDR3 is made up of 14 amino acids. Trimming cost V 9 bases and J 4 bases, with 18 bases left between them. CDR1 MNHEY and CDR2 SMNVEV come from the germline V gene (reference sequence). CDR3 loop: CASTPGLGTYGYTF. DNA of the CDR3: TGTGCCAGTACGCCGGGCCTTGGAACCTATGGCTACACCTTC.

The rearrangement uses TRBV5-4 and TRBJ2-1; TRBD1 matches at 8 bases. Unmatched junction bases numbered 14, after V lost 4 bases and J lost 8 bases. The CDR3 loop spans 16 amino acids. CDR1 and CDR2 (germline): SGHNT, YYREEE (reference sequence). CDR3 loop: CASSADRGYLGDEQFF. DNA for the CDR3: TGTGCCAGCAGCGCCGACAGGGGATACCTGGGCGATGAGCAGTTCTTC.

This clone showed up just a few times. In DNA form, the CDR3 reads TGTGCCAGCAGCATCGTAGCTGGAAGGTCTGGCTACACCTTC. Its protein product is CASSIVAGRSGYTF. The chain joins TRBV7-9 to TRBJ1-2, with D unclear. V was trimmed by 5 bases and J by 7 bases, leaving 17 bases between them. Germline CDR1 SEHNR, CDR2 FQNEAQ (reference sequence). The CDR3 length is 14 residues. The full variable domain, in which reference TRBV7-9 and TRBJ1-2 provide the parts outside the CDR3, is DTGVSQNPRHKITKRGQNVTFRCDPISEHNRLYWYRQTLGQGPEFLTYFQNEAQLEKSRLLSDRFSAERPKGSFSTLEIQRTEQGDSAMYLCASSIVAGRSGYTFGSGTRLTVV.

The rearrangement links TRBV5-6 to TRBJ1-2, with a possible D match to TRBD1 (6 bases). V lost 3 bases and J lost 7, with 16 bases in between. Germline V gene sequence: CDR1 SGHDT, CDR2 YYEEEE. This CDR3 comprises 14 residues. The CDR3 DNA sequence: TGTGCCAGCAGCTGGGGGGCCTCGGTTTTTGGCTACACCTTC. Residues: CASSWGASVFGYTF.

This clone turned up a few times. The gene calls are TRBV5-4 and TRBJ2-3; no clear D. Trimming shortened V by 3 bases and J by 4 bases, and 3 bases separated the two germline ends. The CDR3 runs 11 residues. The germline V gene has CDR1 SGHNT and CDR2 YYREEE (reference sequence). Written as DNA, the CDR3 is TGTGCCAGCAGCTCCTCAGATACGCAGTATTTT. The encoded protein is CASSSSDTQYF.

This clone appeared a few times. This sequence joins TRBV6-1 and TRBJ1-5; the D gene is possibly TRBD1 (5 bases). Trimming cost V 2 bases and J 1 base, with 12 bases left between them. This CDR3 comprises 16 residues. Germline CDR1 MNHNS, CDR2 SASEGT. CDR3 in DNA: TGTGCCAGCAGTGAACAGGGATACGAGAGCAATCAGCCCCAGCATTTT. Translation gives CASSEQGYESNQPQHF.

The rearrangement uses TRBV19 and TRBJ1-1, with TRBD1 matching over 12 bases. Germline V lookup: CDR1 LNHDA, CDR2 SQIVND (reference sequence). This CDR3 spans 19 amino acids. V lost 1 base and J lost 1; bases outside the gene matches: 10. The CDR3 reads CASSIATGTGGRGNTEAFF. DNA of the CDR3: TGTGCCAGTAGTATAGCCACCGGGACAGGGGGCAGAGGGAACACTGAAGCTTTCTTT.

The CDR3 coding sequence is TGTGCCAGTAGTGAGGGACTAGCGGTAAACAATGAGCAGTTCTTC. Translated: CASSEGLAVNNEQFF. The rearrangement uses TRBV19 and TRBJ2-1, with TRBD2 matching over 11 bases. CDR1 and CDR2 (germline): LNHDA, SQIVND (reference sequence). The CDR3 has 15 amino acids. With V trimmed by 5 bases and J by 5 bases, 5 bases remained unmatched.

The chain joins TRBV28 to TRBJ2-7, with a weak D call TRBD1 (6 bases). Germline V gene data show CDR1 as MDHEN and CDR2 as SYDVKM. The CDR3 extends over 13 amino acids. Trimming took off 5 bases at V and 2 bases at J, with 10 bases between the two ends. The CDR3 region has the DNA TGTGCCAGCAGTGAGGGGACAACCTACGAGCAGTACTTC. Its translation is CASSEGTTYEQYF.